The present entry profiles one T cell receptor beta chain with its context. Its target is unknown. The data are from a study of CD8+CD57+ T cells in acquired aplastic anemia. Both TCR beta VDJ combination and CDR3 sequence profiling were carried out. Genomic DNA was the template for this profiling. MiXCR was run by TCRdb on the reads, yielding one entry per CDR3 protein. Here the sample spans approximately 58,000 distinct CDR3 sequences, roughly three fifths being singletons. An expansion of CD8+CD57+ cells by flow cytometry had been shown in patients chosen for sequencing. This CDR3 is built from 16 residues. Trimming left V 2 bases short and J 4 bases short, with 17 bases between. Looked up from germline, CDR1 is SGHAT and CDR2 is FQDESV (reference sequence). Findings and caveats of the study: Researchers report that around 31 CD8+ CDR3 sequences appeared in both patients and controls.

The sequenced sample was sorted CD4+, CD8+, or CD8+CD57+ T cells (not recorded which) from PBMCs. The receptor was derived from a human donor with aplastic anemia. J is TRBJ1-2 and V is TRBV11-1; weak D call: TRBD1 (5 bases). This CDR3 reads CASSLLQDQTFYGYTF. The CDR3 DNA is TGTGCCAGCAGCTTATTACAGGACCAAACCTTCTATGGCTACACCTTC.